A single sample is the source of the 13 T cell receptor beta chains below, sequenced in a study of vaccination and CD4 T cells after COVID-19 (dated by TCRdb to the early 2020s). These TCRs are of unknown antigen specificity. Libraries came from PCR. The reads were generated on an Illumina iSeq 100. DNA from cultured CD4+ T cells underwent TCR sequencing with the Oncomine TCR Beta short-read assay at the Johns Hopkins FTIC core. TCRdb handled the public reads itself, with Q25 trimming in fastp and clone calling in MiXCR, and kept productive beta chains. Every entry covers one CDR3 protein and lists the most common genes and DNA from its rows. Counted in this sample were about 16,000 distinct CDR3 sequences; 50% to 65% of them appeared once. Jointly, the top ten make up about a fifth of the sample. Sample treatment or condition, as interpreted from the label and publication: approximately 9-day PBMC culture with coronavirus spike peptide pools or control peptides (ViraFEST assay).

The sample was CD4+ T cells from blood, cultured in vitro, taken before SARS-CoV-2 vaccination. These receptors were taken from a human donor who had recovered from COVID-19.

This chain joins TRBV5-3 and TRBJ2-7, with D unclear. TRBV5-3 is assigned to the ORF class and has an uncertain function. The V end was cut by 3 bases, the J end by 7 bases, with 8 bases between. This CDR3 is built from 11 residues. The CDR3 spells CARSYPEEQYF. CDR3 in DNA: TGTGCCAGAAGCTACCCGGAAGAGCAGTACTTC.

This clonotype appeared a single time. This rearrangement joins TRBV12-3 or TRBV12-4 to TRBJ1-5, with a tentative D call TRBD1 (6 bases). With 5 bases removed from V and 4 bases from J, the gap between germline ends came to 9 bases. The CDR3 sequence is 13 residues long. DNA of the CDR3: TGTGCCAGCAGTGACGGACAGAATCAGCCCCAGCATTTT. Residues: CASSDGQNQPQHF.

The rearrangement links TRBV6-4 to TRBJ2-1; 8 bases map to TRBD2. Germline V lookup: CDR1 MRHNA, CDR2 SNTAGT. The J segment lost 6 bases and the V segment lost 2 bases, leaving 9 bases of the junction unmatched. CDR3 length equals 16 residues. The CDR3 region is CASSDEAGRGPNEQFF. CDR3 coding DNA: TGTGCCAGCAGTGACGAGGCCGGGAGGGGCCCCAATGAGCAGTTCTTC.

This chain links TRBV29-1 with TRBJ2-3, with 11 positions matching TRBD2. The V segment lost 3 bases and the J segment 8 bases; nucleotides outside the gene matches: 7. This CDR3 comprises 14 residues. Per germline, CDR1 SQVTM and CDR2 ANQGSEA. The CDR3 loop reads CSVDKLAGESTQYF. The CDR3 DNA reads TGCAGCGTTGATAAACTAGCGGGAGAGAGTACGCAGTATTTT.

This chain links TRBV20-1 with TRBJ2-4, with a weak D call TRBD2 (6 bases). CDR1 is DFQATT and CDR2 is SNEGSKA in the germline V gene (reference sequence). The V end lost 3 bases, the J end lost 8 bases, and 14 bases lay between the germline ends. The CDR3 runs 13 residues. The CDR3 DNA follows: TGCAGTGCTAGTAGGAGGGACCCGGACATTCAGTACTTC. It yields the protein CSASRRDPDIQYF.

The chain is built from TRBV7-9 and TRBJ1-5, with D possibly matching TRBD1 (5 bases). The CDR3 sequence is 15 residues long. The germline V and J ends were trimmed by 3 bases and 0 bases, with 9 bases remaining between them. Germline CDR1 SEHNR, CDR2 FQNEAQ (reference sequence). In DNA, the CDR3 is TGTGCCAGCAGCTTGGGGGGGAGTAGCAATCAGCCCCAGCATTTT. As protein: CASSLGGSSNQPQHF.

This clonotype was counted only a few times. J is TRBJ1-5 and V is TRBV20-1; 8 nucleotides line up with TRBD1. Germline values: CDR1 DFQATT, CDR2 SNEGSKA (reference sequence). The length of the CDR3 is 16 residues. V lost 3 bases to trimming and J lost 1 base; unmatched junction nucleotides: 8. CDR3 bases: TGCAGTGCTAGGCCCACCAGGGGGCAAAGCAATCAGCCCCAGCATTTT. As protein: CSARPTRGQSNQPQHF.

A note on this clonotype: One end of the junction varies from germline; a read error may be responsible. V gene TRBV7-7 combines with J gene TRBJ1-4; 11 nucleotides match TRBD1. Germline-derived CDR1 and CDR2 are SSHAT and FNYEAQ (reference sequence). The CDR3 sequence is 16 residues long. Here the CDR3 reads CASSVGDRGAAEKLFF. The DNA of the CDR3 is TGTGCTAGCAGCGTTGGGGACAGGGGGGCAGCAGAAAAACTGTTTTTT.

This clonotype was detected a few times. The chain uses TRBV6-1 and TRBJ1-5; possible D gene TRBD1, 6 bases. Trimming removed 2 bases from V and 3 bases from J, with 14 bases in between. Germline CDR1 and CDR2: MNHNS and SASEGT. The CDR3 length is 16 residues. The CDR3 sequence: CASSEFGGQTNQPQHF. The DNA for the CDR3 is TGTGCCAGCAGTGAATTTGGGGGGCAAACCAATCAGCCCCAGCATTTT.

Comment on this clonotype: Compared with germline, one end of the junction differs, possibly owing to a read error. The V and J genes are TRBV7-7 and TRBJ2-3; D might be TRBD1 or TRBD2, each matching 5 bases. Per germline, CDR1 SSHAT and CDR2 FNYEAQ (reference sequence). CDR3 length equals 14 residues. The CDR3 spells CASSLMGAQGTQYF. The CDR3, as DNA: TGTGCTAGCAGCTTAATGGGAGCCCAGGGTACGCAGTATTTT.

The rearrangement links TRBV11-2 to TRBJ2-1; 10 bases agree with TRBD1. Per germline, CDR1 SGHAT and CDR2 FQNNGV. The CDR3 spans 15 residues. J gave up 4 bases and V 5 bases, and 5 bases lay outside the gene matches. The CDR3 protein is CASSRPDRGYNEQFF. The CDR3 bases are TGTGCCAGCAGCAGACCGGACAGGGGGTACAATGAGCAGTTCTTC.

For the CDR3, the DNA is TGTGCCAGCAGCGGGACTCCGCCCTACGAGCAGTACTTC. Amino acid sequence: CASSGTPPYEQYF. The chain couples TRBV28 to TRBJ2-7, with TRBD2 as a possible D gene (6 bases). The CDR3 contains 13 residues. Trimming took off 6 bases at V and 2 bases at J, with 11 bases between the two ends. Looked up from germline, CDR1 is MDHEN and CDR2 is SYDVKM.

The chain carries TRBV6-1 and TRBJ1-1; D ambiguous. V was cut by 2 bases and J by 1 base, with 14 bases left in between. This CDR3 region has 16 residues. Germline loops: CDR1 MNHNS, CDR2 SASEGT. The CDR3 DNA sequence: TGTGCCAGCAGTGAAAACGAGGGCGTCGGGAACACTGAAGCTTTCTTT. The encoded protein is CASSENEGVGNTEAFF.